This TCR beta chain was found in a study of T cells after posttransplantation cyclophosphamide. The method was immunoSEQ multiplex PCR; TCRdb's version includes in-frame clones alone and lacks a portion of them. There are 2,000 to 3,000 clones in the sample, none observed a single time. This clone was picked up many times. This CDR3 has 14 residues. Trimming removed 4 bases at V and 6 bases at J, with 13 bases between. Germline assignment: CDR1 SGHRS and CDR2 YFSETQ. Treatment was busulfan-fludarabine conditioning, a marrow graft, and cyclophosphamide on days +3 and +4. The sequence was obtained from a female patient in her 60s who received an allogeneic stem cell transplant from an unrelated donor, was CMV-positive, and had acute GVHD only. T cells may partly derive from the graft donor. The J gene is TRBJ2-2, the V gene TRBV5-1; TRBD1 might be the D (6 bases). Source: PBMCs, taken after an allogeneic stem cell transplant with post-transplant cyclophosphamide. The DNA of the CDR3 is TGCGCCAGCAGCGGGATCCAGGGGCCCGGGGAGCTGTTTTTT. Encoded protein: CASSGIQGPGELFF.